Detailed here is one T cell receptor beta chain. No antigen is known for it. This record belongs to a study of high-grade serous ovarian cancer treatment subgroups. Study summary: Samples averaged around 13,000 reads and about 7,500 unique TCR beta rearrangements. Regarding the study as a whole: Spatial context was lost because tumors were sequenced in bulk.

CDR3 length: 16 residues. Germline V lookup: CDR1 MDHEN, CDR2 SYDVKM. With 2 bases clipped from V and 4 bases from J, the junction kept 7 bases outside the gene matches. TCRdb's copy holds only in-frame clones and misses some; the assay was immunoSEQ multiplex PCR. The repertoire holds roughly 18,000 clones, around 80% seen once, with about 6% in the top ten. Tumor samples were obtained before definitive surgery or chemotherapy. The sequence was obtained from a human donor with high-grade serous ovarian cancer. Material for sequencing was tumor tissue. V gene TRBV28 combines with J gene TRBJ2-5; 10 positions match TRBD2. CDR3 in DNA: TGTGCCAGCAGTTTAAGCGGGAGGGGTTTGACAGAGACCCAGTACTTC. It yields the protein CASSLSGRGLTETQYF.